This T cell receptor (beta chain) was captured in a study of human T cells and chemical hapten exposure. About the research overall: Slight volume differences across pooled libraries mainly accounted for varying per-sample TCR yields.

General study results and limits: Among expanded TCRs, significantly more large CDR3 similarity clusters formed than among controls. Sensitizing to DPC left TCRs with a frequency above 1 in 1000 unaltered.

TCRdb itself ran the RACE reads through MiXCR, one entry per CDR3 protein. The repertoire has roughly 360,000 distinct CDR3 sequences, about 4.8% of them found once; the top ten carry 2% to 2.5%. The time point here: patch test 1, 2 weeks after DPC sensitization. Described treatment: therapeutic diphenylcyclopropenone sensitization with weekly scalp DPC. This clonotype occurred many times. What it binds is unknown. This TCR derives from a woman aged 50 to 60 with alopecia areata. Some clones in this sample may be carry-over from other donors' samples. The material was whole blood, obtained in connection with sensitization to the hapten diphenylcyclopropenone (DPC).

The CDR3 is CASSVGTSTETQYF. CDR3 DNA sequence: TGTGCCAGCAGCGTGGGGACATCAACAGAGACCCAGTACTTC. The rearrangement joins TRBV9 to TRBJ2-5; tentatively, D is TRBD1 (6 bases). V lost 2 bases, J lost 4 bases, and 12 bases lay in between. Germline values: CDR1 SGDLS, CDR2 YYNGEE. The length of the CDR3 is 14 residues.